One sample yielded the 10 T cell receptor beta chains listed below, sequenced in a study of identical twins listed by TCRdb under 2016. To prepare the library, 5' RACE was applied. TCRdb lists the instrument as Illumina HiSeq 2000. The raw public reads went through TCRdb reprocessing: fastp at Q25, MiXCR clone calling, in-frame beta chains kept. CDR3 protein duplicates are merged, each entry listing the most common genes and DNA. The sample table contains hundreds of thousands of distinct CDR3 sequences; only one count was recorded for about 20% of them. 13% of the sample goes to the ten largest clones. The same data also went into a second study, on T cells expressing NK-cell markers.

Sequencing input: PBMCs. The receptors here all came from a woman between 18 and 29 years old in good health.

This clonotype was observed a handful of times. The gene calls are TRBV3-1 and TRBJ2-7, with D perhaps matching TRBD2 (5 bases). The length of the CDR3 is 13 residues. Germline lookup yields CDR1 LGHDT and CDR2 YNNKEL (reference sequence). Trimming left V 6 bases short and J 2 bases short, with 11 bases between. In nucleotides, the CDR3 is TGTGCCAGCAGTCTCGGGAAAACCTACGAGCAGTACTTC. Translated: CASSLGKTYEQYF.

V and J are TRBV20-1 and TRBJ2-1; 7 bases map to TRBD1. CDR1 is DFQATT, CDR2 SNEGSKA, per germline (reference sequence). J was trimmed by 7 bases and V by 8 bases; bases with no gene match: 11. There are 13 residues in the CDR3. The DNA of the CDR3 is TGCAGTTCTAAACACCTCAGGGGGAATGAGCAGTTCTTC. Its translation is CSSKHLRGNEQFF.

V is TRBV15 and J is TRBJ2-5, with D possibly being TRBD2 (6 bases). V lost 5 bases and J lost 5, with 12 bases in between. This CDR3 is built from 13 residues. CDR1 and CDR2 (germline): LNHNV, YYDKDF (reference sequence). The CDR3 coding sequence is TGTGCCACCAGCGTGGAGGGTAGCGAGACCCAGTACTTC. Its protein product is CATSVEGSETQYF.

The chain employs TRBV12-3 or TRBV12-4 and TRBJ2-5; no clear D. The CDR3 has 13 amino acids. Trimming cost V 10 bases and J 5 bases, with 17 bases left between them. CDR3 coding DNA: TGTGCCACCTCCGGTGGGGATAGGGAGACCCAGTACTTC. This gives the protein CATSGGDRETQYF.

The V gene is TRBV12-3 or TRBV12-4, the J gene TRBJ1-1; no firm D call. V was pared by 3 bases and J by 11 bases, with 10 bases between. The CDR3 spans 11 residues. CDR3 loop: CASSFSGYAFF. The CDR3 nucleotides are TGTGCCAGCAGTTTTTCCGGGTACGCTTTCTTT.

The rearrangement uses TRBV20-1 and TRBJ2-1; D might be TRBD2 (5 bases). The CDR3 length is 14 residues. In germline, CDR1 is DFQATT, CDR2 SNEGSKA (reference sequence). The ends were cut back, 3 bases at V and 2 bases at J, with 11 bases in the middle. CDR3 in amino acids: CSASKSGTYNEQFF. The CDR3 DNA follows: TGCAGTGCTAGTAAGAGCGGTACCTACAATGAGCAGTTCTTC.

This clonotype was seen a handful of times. CDR3 loop: CASSLRDGSYEAFF. DNA for the CDR3: TGTGCCAGCAGTTTAAGAGACGGGTCCTATGAAGCTTTCTTT. The chain couples TRBV12-3 or TRBV12-4 to TRBJ1-1; no clear D gene. V was shortened by 2 bases and J by 7 bases, with 14 bases between the two germline ends. The length of the CDR3 is 14 residues.

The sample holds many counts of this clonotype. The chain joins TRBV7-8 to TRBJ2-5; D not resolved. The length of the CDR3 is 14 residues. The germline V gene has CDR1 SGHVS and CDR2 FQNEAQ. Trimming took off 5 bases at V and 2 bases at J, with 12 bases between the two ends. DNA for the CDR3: TGTGCCAGCAGCAAAAAGAGAACTCAAGAGACCCAGTACTTC. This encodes CASSKKRTQETQYF.

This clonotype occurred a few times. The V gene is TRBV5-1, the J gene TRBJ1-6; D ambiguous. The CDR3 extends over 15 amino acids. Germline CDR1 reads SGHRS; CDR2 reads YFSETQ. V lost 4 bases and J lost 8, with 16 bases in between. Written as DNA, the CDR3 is TGCGCCAGCAGCCTGAGCGGTCTTGCGGATTCACCCCTCCACTTT. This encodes CASSLSGLADSPLHF. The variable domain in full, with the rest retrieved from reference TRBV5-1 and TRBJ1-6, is KAGVTQTPRYLIKTRGQQVTLSCSPISGHRSVSWYQQTPGQGLQFLFEYFSETQRNKGNFPGRFSGRQFSNSRSEMNVSTLELGDSALYLCASSLSGLADSPLHFGNGTRLTVT.

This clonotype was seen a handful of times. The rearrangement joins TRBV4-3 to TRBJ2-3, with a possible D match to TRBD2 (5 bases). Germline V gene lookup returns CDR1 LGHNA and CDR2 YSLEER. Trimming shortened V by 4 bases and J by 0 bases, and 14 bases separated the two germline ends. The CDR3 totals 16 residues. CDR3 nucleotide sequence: TGCGCCAGCAGCCCCGCAGTGGGCGGGAGCACAGATACGCAGTATTTT. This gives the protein CASSPAVGGSTDTQYF.